This passage covers 19 T cell receptor beta chains from one sample sequenced in a study of T cell repertoires in cytomegalovirus infection. MiXCR, applied by TCRdb to the reads, yields one record per CDR3 protein. The sample lists 560,000 or so distinct CDR3 sequences; approximately 16% were seen once. Source material: CD8+ T cells from PBMCs. Receptor source: a human donor in good health (CMV status not recorded). Some clones in this sample may be carry-over from other donors' samples.

This clonotype was seen repeatedly, ten times or more. The J gene is TRBJ2-7, the V gene TRBV6-1, with unresolved D. CDR3 size: 13 residues. In germline, CDR1 is MNHNS, CDR2 SASEGT. V gave up 3 bases and J gave up 3 bases, with 9 bases separating them. The DNA of the CDR3 is TGTGCCAGCAGTGACGCTGGATACTACGAGCAGTACTTC. It is translated as CASSDAGYYEQYF.

Regarding this clonotype: With a much larger clone just one base away, this may be a read error. The chain is built from TRBV28 and TRBJ1-5; D remains unclear. Germline-derived CDR1 and CDR2 are MDHEN and SYDVKM. The length of the CDR3 is 13 residues. CDR3 amino acids: CVSSLTWNQPQHF. CDR3 in DNA: TGTGTCAGCAGTTTAACCTGGAATCAGCCCCAGCATTTT.

This clonotype appeared many times. The chain is built from TRBV28 and TRBJ2-1; TRBD2 agrees at 10 bases. The CDR3 loop spans 17 amino acids. V shed 5 bases, J shed 6 bases, and the junction held 13 bases outside the gene matches. Germline CDR1 reads MDHEN; CDR2 reads SYDVKM. CDR3 DNA sequence: TGTGCCAGCAGTCTCCCGGAGCGGGAGGGCCTGGCCAATGAGCAGTTCTTC. Its protein product is CASSLPEREGLANEQFF. The whole variable domain, remainder taken from reference TRBV28 and TRBJ2-1, is DVKVTQSSRYLVKRTGEKVFLECVQDMDHENMFWYRQDPGLGLRLIYFSYDVKMKEKGDIPEGYSVSREKKERFSLILESASTNQTSMYLCASSLPEREGLANEQFFGPGTRLTVL.

This clonotype was detected only a few times. This chain connects TRBV5-6 to TRBJ2-7; a weak D match, TRBD1 (6 bases). This CDR3 has 13 residues. The germline V gene has CDR1 SGHDT and CDR2 YYEEEE. V was pared by 4 bases and J by 6 bases, with 14 bases between. CDR3 nucleotide sequence: TGTGCCAGCAGCGAGGGACAAACCAGCGAGCAGTACTTC. Protein product: CASSEGQTSEQYF.

This clonotype was detected many times. The genes are TRBV12-5 and TRBJ1-6; no definite D call. The CDR3 consists of 17 residues. From germline, CDR1 is LGHNT and CDR2 FRNRAP. V was clipped by 1 base and J by 0 bases, with 10 bases between them. The CDR3 DNA reads TGTGCTAGTGGTTTGGAACCCATGAGCTCCTATAATTCACCCCTCCACTTT. Amino acid sequence: CASGLEPMSSYNSPLHF.

V usage is TRBV19 and J usage is TRBJ2-2; a possible D gene is TRBD1 (5 bases). Trimming left V 8 bases short and J 4 bases short, with 11 bases between. This CDR3 is built from 13 residues. The germline gives CDR1 LNHDA, CDR2 SQIVND (reference sequence). CDR3 in amino acids: CASYRRTTGELFF. The CDR3 DNA is TGTGCCAGTTACAGGCGGACCACCGGGGAGCTGTTTTTT.

The J gene is TRBJ2-1, the V gene TRBV4-1, with TRBD2 matching over 9 bases. The CDR3 runs 14 residues. The V gene end was trimmed by 5 bases and the J gene end by 13 bases; junction bases not matched to a gene: 12. Germline V gene lookup returns CDR1 MGHRA and CDR2 YSYEKL. CDR3 in amino acids: CASSVSGAGGHQFF. CDR3 nucleotide sequence: TGCGCCAGCAGCGTTTCAGGAGCGGGGGGACACCAGTTCTTC.

This clonotype was counted a few times. The chain carries TRBV20-1 and TRBJ1-5, with D possibly matching TRBD1 (5 bases). Germline V gene sequence: CDR1 DFQATT, CDR2 SNEGSKA (reference sequence). This CDR3 has 15 residues. Trimming left V 0 bases short and J 0 bases short, with 9 bases between. CDR3 in amino acids: CSARDRQSSNQPQHF. The CDR3 nucleotides read TGCAGTGCTAGAGATAGACAGTCTAGCAATCAGCCCCAGCATTTT.

This clonotype was detected a few times. The J gene is TRBJ1-4, the V gene TRBV10-1; D gene ambiguous. This CDR3 contains 15 residues. V lost 6 bases and J 6 bases, leaving 17 bases between the germline ends. The germline CDR1 and CDR2 sequences are WNHNN and SYGVQD (reference sequence). The CDR3 here is CASRSGPPVDEKLFF. The CDR3 DNA reads TGCGCCAGCAGGTCAGGACCGCCGGTAGATGAAAAACTGTTTTTT.

This clonotype was picked up many times. Without the conserved terminal phenylalanine or tryptophan, this CDR3 likely stems from a read error. The DNA is omitted, as the CDR3 cannot be located on it reliably, and the CDR3 follows TCRdb's listing. The CDR3 spells CSASPFPGFNE. The rearrangement uses TRBV20-1 and TRBJ1-2; the table calls TRBD1, which could not be checked here. Germline V CDR1 and CDR2: DFQATT, SNEGSKA (reference sequence). The CDR3 region is 11 residues in length, termini included.

This clonotype was counted at least ten times. The chain couples TRBV19 to TRBJ1-5; D is undetermined. The germline CDR1 and CDR2 sequences are LNHDA and SQIVND (reference sequence). CDR3 size: 12 residues. The V end was cut by 4 bases, the J end by 11 bases, with 12 bases between. Written as DNA, the CDR3 is TGTGCCAGTAGTACCTGGGTGGAGGCCCAGCATTTT. Translation: CASSTWVEAQHF.

This clonotype has ten or more counts. V usage is TRBV12-3 or TRBV12-4 and J usage is TRBJ2-3; TRBD2 aligns across 14 bases. The CDR3 runs to 15 residues. V shed 1 base, J shed 14 bases, and the junction held 8 bases outside the gene matches. The CDR3 DNA reads as TGTGCCAGCAGTTTAGGGGGACTAGCGGGGGCTCGTGGGTATTTT. As protein: CASSLGGLAGARGYF.

The chain employs TRBV4-2 and TRBJ2-1, with a weak D call TRBD2 (6 bases). The CDR3 is 15 residues long. CDR1 is LGHNA, CDR2 YNFKEQ, per germline. Deletions cut 0 bases from V and 6 bases from J, with 12 bases between. The CDR3 sequence: CASSQDGGSGNEQFF. For the CDR3, the DNA is TGTGCCAGCAGCCAAGATGGGGGGAGTGGCAATGAGCAGTTCTTC.

The V and J genes are TRBV6-1 and TRBJ2-1; 10 bases line up with TRBD2. This CDR3 has 15 amino acids. Germline values: CDR1 MNHNS, CDR2 SASEGT. V lost 5 bases and J lost 10; bases outside the gene matches: 11. The CDR3 DNA is TGTGCCAGCAGTAACGAGGGTAGCGGGGGGTCCGAGCAGTTCTTC. Translating gives CASSNEGSGGSEQFF.

Concerning this clonotype: Here the CDR3 omits its conserved ending phenylalanine or tryptophan, so a read error is the likely source. The V gene is TRBV4-1, the J gene TRBJ2-7; 7 bases fit TRBD2. The V segment lost 1 base and the J segment 3 bases; nucleotides outside the gene matches: 6. The CDR3 runs to 15 residues. In germline, CDR1 is MGHRA, CDR2 YSYEKL. The CDR3 DNA is TGCGCCAGCAGCCAAGTTTATGGCGGGGGCTACGAGCAGTACTTA. The encoded protein is CASSQVYGGGYEQYL.

The chain couples TRBV15 to TRBJ2-3, with 8 bases identical to TRBD2. The germline gives CDR1 LNHNV, CDR2 YYDKDF (reference sequence). V was pared by 0 bases and J by 3 bases, with 11 bases of the junction left unmatched. The CDR3 length is 18 residues. Written as DNA, the CDR3 is TGTGCCACCAGCAGAGATCGGTCCCCCGAGCGGGGGACAGATACGCAGTATTTT. Translating gives CATSRDRSPERGTDTQYF.

This clonotype was recorded many times. The chain combines TRBV7-9 with TRBJ2-5; the match to TRBD1 covers 11 bases. This CDR3 comprises 19 residues. V gave up 5 bases and J gave up 5 bases; unmatched junction bases: 19. The germline gives CDR1 SEHNR, CDR2 FQNEAQ (reference sequence). The CDR3 DNA is TGTGCCAGCAGCCTTCCTCACCCCCGGGACAGGGGGTCTTATGAGACCCAGTACTTC. Translating gives CASSLPHPRDRGSYETQYF.

This clonotype was counted between two and nine times. CDR3 in amino acids: CASSSGEGGLRDYEQYF. The CDR3 DNA is TGTGCCAGCAGCTCCGGTGAGGGGGGGCTGAGGGACTACGAGCAGTACTTC. The genes are TRBV7-9 and TRBJ2-7; D is perhaps TRBD2 (7 bases). The germline gives CDR1 SEHNR, CDR2 FQNEAQ (reference sequence). The CDR3 covers 17 residues. V gave up 4 bases and J gave up 3 bases, with 22 bases separating them.

V and J are TRBV15 and TRBJ1-5; D not resolved. Trimming left V 0 bases short and J 6 bases short, with 15 bases between. This CDR3 has 16 amino acids. The germline CDR1 and CDR2 sequences are LNHNV and YYDKDF (reference sequence). The CDR3: CATSRERELGSQPQHF. The CDR3 DNA reads TGTGCCACCAGCAGAGAAAGAGAGTTAGGGAGTCAGCCCCAGCATTTT.